These 9 T cell receptor beta chains share one sample of origin, sequenced in a study of CD8 T cells in Susac syndrome. Random hexamers were used to reverse transcribe the RNA input (roughly 0.5 to 1 ug). One entry per CDR3 protein, called by TCRdb with MiXCR from the immunoSEQ multiplex PCR reads. The sample shows around 170,000 distinct CDR3 sequences, around 93% of them seen only once. The sequenced sample was CD8+ T cells from PBMCs. The receptors originated from a human donor with Susac syndrome.

This clonotype appeared once. The chain uses TRBV20-1 and TRBJ2-7; 13 positions match TRBD2. The CDR3 runs 16 residues. Losses at the gene ends were 2 bases for V and 3 bases for J; bases not matched to a gene: 7. Germline assignment: CDR1 DFQATT and CDR2 SNEGSKA (reference sequence). The CDR3 reads CSARPRTSGRVYEQYF. CDR3 nucleotide sequence: TGCAGTGCTAGACCCCGGACTAGCGGGAGAGTCTACGAGCAGTACTTC.

DNA for the CDR3: TGCAGTGCTAGAGCAGGGGGTCCCACAGATACGCAGTATTTT. This sequence encodes CSARAGGPTDTQYF. This chain connects TRBV20-1 to TRBJ2-3, with 7 nucleotides matching TRBD1. The CDR3 loop spans 14 amino acids. V shed 1 base and J 2 bases; nucleotides not matched to a gene: 3. Germline lookup yields CDR1 DFQATT and CDR2 SNEGSKA (reference sequence).

This chain joins TRBV13 and TRBJ2-1, with a weak D call TRBD1 (6 bases). The CDR3 contains 15 residues. Germline V gene sequence: CDR1 PRHDT, CDR2 FYEKMQ (reference sequence). V lost 5 bases to trimming and J lost 0 bases, with 11 bases between them. The CDR3 spells CASSPRGSSYNEQFF. In DNA, the CDR3 is TGTGCCAGCAGCCCCAGGGGAAGCTCCTACAATGAGCAGTTCTTC.

The V and J genes are TRBV5-1 and TRBJ1-6, with unresolved D. Germline CDR1 and CDR2: SGHRS and YFSETQ. This CDR3 is 14 amino acids long. The germline V and J ends were trimmed by 2 bases and 6 bases, with 9 bases remaining between them. The CDR3 loop is CASSFEEINSPLHF. The CDR3 DNA is TGCGCCAGCAGCTTTGAAGAGATTAATTCACCCCTCCACTTT. The full variable domain, its missing parts supplied by reference TRBV5-1 and TRBJ1-6, is KAGVTQTPRYLIKTRGQQVTLSCSPISGHRSVSWYQQTPGQGLQFLFEYFSETQRNKGNFPGRFSGRQFSNSRSEMNVSTLELGDSALYLCASSFEEINSPLHFGNGTRLTVT.

The genes are TRBV12-3 or TRBV12-4 and TRBJ2-1, with 10 bases aligning to TRBD2. The V and J ends lost 6 bases and 4 bases, in that order; junction bases with no gene match: 0. The length of the CDR3 is 13 residues. CDR3 DNA sequence: TGTGCCAGCAGAGCGGGGGGGTACAATGAGCAGTTCTTC. Translating gives CASRAGGYNEQFF.

This chain joins TRBV2 and TRBJ2-3; 8 nucleotides agree with TRBD2. The CDR3 consists of 15 residues. Looked up from germline, CDR1 is SNHLY and CDR2 is FYNNEI. The J segment lost 4 bases and the V segment lost 3 bases, leaving 6 bases of the junction unmatched. DNA of the CDR3: TGTGCCAGCAGTGATCCAGCGGGAGTGTCAGATACGCAGTATTTT. This translates into CASSDPAGVSDTQYF.

The V and J genes are TRBV20-1 and TRBJ1-1; possibly TRBD1 for D (5 bases). Per germline, CDR1 DFQATT and CDR2 SNEGSKA (reference sequence). The V gene lost 5 bases and the J gene lost 10 bases, with 17 bases spanning the gap. The CDR3 totals 12 residues. CDR3 amino acids: CSADNEGAGAFF. The DNA of the CDR3 is TGCAGTGCTGACAACGAAGGGGCTGGAGCTTTCTTT.

The chain links TRBV29-1 to TRBJ1-2; no firm D call. The CDR3 is 13 residues long. Trimming cost V 5 bases and J 6 bases, with 16 bases left between them. The germline gives CDR1 SQVTM, CDR2 ANQGSEA. The DNA of the CDR3 is TGCAGCGTTTTAAACCCCGGGGAAAATGGCTACACCTTC. It codes for CSVLNPGENGYTF.

The rearrangement joins TRBV5-6 to TRBJ2-7; 10 nucleotides agree with TRBD1. V lost 3 bases and J lost 3; bases outside the gene matches: 3. The CDR3 has 14 amino acids. Germline V gene lookup returns CDR1 SGHDT and CDR2 YYEEEE. The DNA for the CDR3 is TGTGCCAGCAGCTCCAGGACAGGGGGCTACGAGCAGTACTTC. Its translation is CASSSRTGGYEQYF.